Below are 28 T cell receptor beta chains sequenced from a single sample in a study of HIV-infected patients and healthy controls. cDNA was made from approximately 0.55 ug RNA using alpha and beta constant primers. Alpha and beta chain libraries were made separately by chain-specific third strand synthesis with multiplexing indices. TCRdb reprocessed the 5' RACE reads with MiXCR, giving one entry per CDR3 protein. The sample has approximately 15,000 distinct CDR3 sequences, about 5% seen once. Whole blood was used without fractionation, so all unsorted peripheral T cells were included. Sequencing was done on a sample of blood. The source is an adult in good health.

The sample holds many counts of this clonotype. The chain recombines TRBV27 with TRBJ1-6; D not resolved. V lost 10 bases, J lost 7 bases, and 11 bases lay in between. This CDR3 has 12 residues. CDR1 is MNHEY and CDR2 is SMNVEV in the germline V gene (reference sequence). The CDR3 loop reads CATRYLNSPLHF. The CDR3, as DNA: TGTGCCACCCGCTACCTCAATTCACCCCTCCACTTT.

This clonotype has ten or more counts. The V gene is TRBV5-1, the J gene TRBJ1-1; D might be TRBD1 (6 bases). The germline V and J ends were trimmed by 4 bases and 2 bases, with 21 bases remaining between them. Germline V gives CDR1 SGHRS, CDR2 YFSETQ. The CDR3 runs to 17 residues. DNA of the CDR3: TGCGCCAGCAGCCTGGCCGGGCCATGGGGGCATAACACTGAAGCTTTCTTT. It yields the protein CASSLAGPWGHNTEAFF.

In its sample, this clonotype was seen a few times. The chain combines TRBV2 with TRBJ2-5; D gene unclear. CDR3 size: 17 residues. The V and J ends lost 4 bases and 4 bases respectively, with 22 bases between them. Germline-derived CDR1 and CDR2 are SNHLY and FYNNEI. The CDR3 region is CASSGDTTLLIGETQYF. CDR3 nucleotide sequence: TGTGCCAGCAGTGGGGATACAACCTTGCTAATCGGAGAGACCCAGTACTTC.

This clonotype is medium-sized (0.01 to 0.1%) within its sample. The chain employs TRBV29-1 and TRBJ2-3, with D possibly matching TRBD1 (6 bases). The V gene lost 6 bases and the J gene lost 5 bases, with 15 bases spanning the gap. CDR3 length: 13 amino acids. Germline V gene sequence: CDR1 SQVTM, CDR2 ANQGSEA. The DNA of the CDR3 is TGCAGCGTAAGACAGGCGATGGGAGATACGCAGTATTTT. Its translation: CSVRQAMGDTQYF.

At least ten counts were recorded for this clonotype. The chain links TRBV11-1 to TRBJ1-6, with D maybe TRBD1 (6 bases). The CDR3 contains 14 residues. Trimming took 5 bases from V and 10 from J, leaving 15 bases between them. Germline V gene lookup returns CDR1 SGHAT and CDR2 FQDESV (reference sequence). CDR3 sequence: CASSNTRTESPLHF. DNA for the CDR3: TGTGCCAGCAGCAACACCCGGACAGAGTCACCCCTCCACTTT.

This clonotype occurred many times. This chain joins TRBV6-1 and TRBJ2-5, with D unclear. The CDR3 totals 14 residues. Germline V gene sequence: CDR1 MNHNS, CDR2 SASEGT. Trimming shortened V by 7 bases and J by 4 bases, and 16 bases separated the two germline ends. CDR3 loop: CASIGWQLTETQYF. DNA of the CDR3: TGTGCCAGCATTGGGTGGCAGCTTACAGAGACCCAGTACTTC.

This clonotype ranks as medium-sized. The chain is built from TRBV27 and TRBJ1-5; D is possibly TRBD1 (5 bases). CDR1 and CDR2 from the germline V gene are MNHEY and SMNVEV (reference sequence). The CDR3 runs to 15 residues. V lost 5 bases and J lost 2, with 13 bases in between. The CDR3 coding sequence is TGTGCCAGCAGTAGGACGTTACAGGGCAATCAGCCCCAGCATTTT. This gives the protein CASSRTLQGNQPQHF.

This clonotype occurred many times. The chain couples TRBV12-3 or TRBV12-4 to TRBJ2-4, with 10 bases matching TRBD1. This CDR3 region has 15 residues. V dropped 5 bases and J dropped 5; count of bases not matched to a gene: 6. The CDR3, as DNA: TGTGCCAGCAGTCCTTCCGGGACAGGGGAAAACATTCAGTACTTC. Protein sequence: CASSPSGTGENIQYF.

This clonotype was seen many times. This chain connects TRBV5-6 to TRBJ2-7; 10 nucleotides match TRBD1. Unmatched junction bases numbered 9, after V lost 1 base and J lost 2 bases. CDR1 SGHDT and CDR2 YYEEEE come from the germline V gene. The CDR3 runs to 17 residues. CDR3 loop: CASSLSFGTGVPYEQYF. In DNA, the CDR3 is TGTGCCAGCAGCTTGTCTTTCGGGACAGGGGTCCCCTACGAGCAGTACTTC. Filled out from reference TRBV5-6 and TRBJ2-7, the complete variable domain reads DAGVTQSPTHLIKTRGQQVTLRCSPKSGHDTVSWYQQALGQGPQFIFQYYEEEERQRGNFPDRFSGHQFPNYSSELNVNALLLGDSALYLCASSLSFGTGVPYEQYFGPGTRLTVT.

This clonotype was counted many times. The chain combines TRBV7-9 with TRBJ2-3; D is unresolved. Trimming removed 5 bases from V and 2 bases from J, with 17 bases in between. This CDR3 contains 16 residues. Germline V gene data show CDR1 as SEHNR and CDR2 as FQNEAQ (reference sequence). As DNA, the CDR3 is TGTGCCAGCAGCCTAAGGACGAGTTCGAACACAGATACGCAGTATTTT. Its protein is CASSLRTSSNTDTQYF.

In this sample, this clonotype turned up many times. The V gene is TRBV12-3 or TRBV12-4, the J gene TRBJ2-1; 10 nucleotides match TRBD2. CDR3 length: 15 residues. With V trimmed by 5 bases and J by 9 bases, 10 bases remained unmatched. The CDR3 is CASSPFASGGLEQFF. CDR3 bases: TGTGCCAGCAGTCCGTTCGCTAGCGGGGGTCTTGAGCAGTTCTTC.

This clonotype showed up many times. V is TRBV7-9 and J is TRBJ1-2; possibly TRBD1 for D (6 bases). V was pared by 5 bases and J by 6 bases, with 19 bases between. Looked up from germline, CDR1 is SEHNR and CDR2 is FQNEAQ (reference sequence). The CDR3 has 15 amino acids. In nucleotides, the CDR3 is TGTGCCAGCAGCCCAAAACGGACAGTATCAGATGGCTACACCTTC. Its protein is CASSPKRTVSDGYTF.

Many counts were recorded for this clonotype. The chain is built from TRBV20-1 and TRBJ1-2; D gene uncertain. The CDR3 length is 14 residues. CDR1 is DFQATT, CDR2 SNEGSKA, per germline (reference sequence). V was pared by 3 bases and J by 4 bases, with 15 bases between. CDR3 nucleotides: TGCAGTGCTAGGGGCCCCCGGAGGGTCTATGGCTACACCTTC. It is translated as CSARGPRRVYGYTF.

This clonotype appeared many times. This chain joins TRBV25-1 and TRBJ2-7; TRBD1 might be the D (5 bases). Germline CDR1 reads MGHDK; CDR2 reads SYGVNS. The CDR3 runs 11 residues. V was cut by 5 bases and J by 6 bases, with 8 bases left in between. The CDR3 nucleotides are TGTGCCAGCAGTTGGGGCGCCGAGCAGTACTTC. Encoded protein: CASSWGAEQYF.

This clonotype showed up many times. The rearrangement joins TRBV5-1 to TRBJ2-3; D is perhaps TRBD1 or TRBD2 (5 bases each). V was shortened by 6 bases and J by 0 bases, with 17 bases between the two germline ends. CDR1 is SGHRS and CDR2 is YFSETQ in the germline V gene. The CDR3 consists of 16 residues. CDR3 nucleotide sequence: TGCGCCAGCACCGGGGACGTCGGATCTAGCACAGATACGCAGTATTTT. Translation gives CASTGDVGSSTDTQYF. Full variable domain (rest looked up from reference TRBV5-1 and TRBJ2-3): KAGVTQTPRYLIKTRGQQVTLSCSPISGHRSVSWYQQTPGQGLQFLFEYFSETQRNKGNFPGRFSGRQFSNSRSEMNVSTLELGDSALYLCASTGDVGSSTDTQYFGPGTRLTVL.

In its sample, this clonotype was seen many times. The CDR3 bases are TGTGCCAGCAGACCGGACAGGGCTTACGGGGAGCTGTTTTTT. This gives the protein CASRPDRAYGELFF. The chain combines TRBV7-2 with TRBJ2-2; TRBD1 matches 8 bases. The CDR3 spans 14 residues. The ends lost 6 bases at V and 7 bases at J; junction bases unmatched: 7. Per the germline V gene, CDR1 is SGHTA and CDR2 is FQGNSA. Using reference TRBV7-2 and TRBJ2-2 for the parts outside the CDR3, the full variable domain is GAGVSQSPSNKVTEKGKDVELRCDPISGHTALYWYRQSLGQGLEFLIYFQGNSAPDKSGLPSDRFSAERTGGSVSTLTIQRTQQEDSAVYLCASRPDRAYGELFFGEGSRLTVL.

This clonotype has at least ten counts. V gene TRBV6-5 combines with J gene TRBJ2-1; D is ambiguous. V shed 3 bases and J shed 0 bases, with 9 bases lying between them. This CDR3 has 15 amino acids. CDR1 is MNHEY, CDR2 SVGAGI, per germline. Here the CDR3 DNA reads TGTGCCAGCAGTTATGCCAAGAGCTCCTACAATGAGCAGTTCTTC. The encoded protein is CASSYAKSSYNEQFF.

In its sample, this clonotype was seen many times. The rearrangement links TRBV11-1 to TRBJ2-5; D is unclear. The CDR3 has 15 residues. Trimming cost V 2 bases and J 0 bases, with 10 bases left between them. Germline V CDR1 and CDR2: SGHAT, FQDESV (reference sequence). CDR3 nucleotide sequence: TGTGCCAGCAGCTTAAAAGGGTTGTACCAAGAGACCCAGTACTTC. Its translation: CASSLKGLYQETQYF.

The sample holds many counts of this clonotype. The DNA of the CDR3 is TGTGCCAGCAACCAGGACAGGGTAATCGGACAGCCCCAGCATTTT. This gives the protein CASNQDRVIGQPQHF. V gene TRBV2 combines with J gene TRBJ1-5, with TRBD1 matching 8 bases. CDR3 length: 15 amino acids. Germline V CDR1 and CDR2: SNHLY, FYNNEI. The V gene end was trimmed by 7 bases and the J gene end by 7 bases; junction bases not matched to a gene: 12.

This clonotype has a count of ten or more. V and J are TRBV5-1 and TRBJ2-1; 9 positions match TRBD2. Germline loops: CDR1 SGHRS, CDR2 YFSETQ. This CDR3 has 15 residues. With V trimmed by 0 bases and J by 10 bases, 8 bases remained unmatched. CDR3 nucleotide sequence: TGCGCCAGCAGCTTGGCGGCTAGCGGGGTCCACGAGCAGTTCTTC. This encodes CASSLAASGVHEQFF.

This clonotype was detected many times. This chain uses TRBV20-1 with TRBJ2-3; D gene ambiguous. The CDR3 runs to 12 residues. Germline loops: CDR1 DFQATT, CDR2 SNEGSKA (reference sequence). Trimming left V 6 bases short and J 4 bases short, with 11 bases between. CDR3 sequence: CSAAVWADTQYF. Here the CDR3 DNA reads TGCAGTGCCGCCGTGTGGGCAGATACGCAGTATTTT.

The V gene is TRBV19, the J gene TRBJ1-2; 7 nucleotides match TRBD1. Germline values: CDR1 LNHDA, CDR2 SQIVND (reference sequence). The V and J ends lost 9 bases and 0 bases, in that order; junction bases with no gene match: 4. The CDR3 contains 13 residues. The CDR3 bases are TGTGCCAGCCGGACAGGATCTAACTATGGCTACACCTTC. Amino acids: CASRTGSNYGYTF.

This clonotype is termed medium-sized. This chain joins TRBV5-1 and TRBJ1-1; D possibly corresponds to TRBD1 (5 bases). The CDR3 runs 14 residues. Deletions cut 2 bases from V and 4 bases from J, with 12 bases between. In germline, CDR1 is SGHRS, CDR2 YFSETQ. CDR3: CASSFNSGSTEAFF. As DNA, the CDR3 is TGCGCCAGCAGCTTTAATTCAGGGTCCACTGAAGCTTTCTTT.

The chain combines TRBV4-2 with TRBJ1-5, with 7 positions matching TRBD1. Germline-derived CDR1 and CDR2 are LGHNA and YNFKEQ. This CDR3 has 17 amino acids. V gave up 1 base and J gave up 0 bases; unmatched junction bases: 6. The DNA of the CDR3 is TGTGCCAGCAGCCAAGCGACAGGGACTTATAGCAATCAGCCCCAGCATTTT. This sequence encodes CASSQATGTYSNQPQHF.

In its sample, this clonotype was seen many times. V is TRBV6-5 and J is TRBJ2-2; 7 bases line up with TRBD2. CDR3 length: 15 amino acids. V lost 2 bases and J lost 6; bases outside the gene matches: 6. The germline V gene has CDR1 MNHEY and CDR2 SVGAGI. CDR3 in DNA: TGTGCCAGCAGTTACGGGGGGGAAGGCGCCGGGGAGCTGTTTTTT. Translating it yields CASSYGGEGAGELFF.

This clonotype was counted at least ten times. The rearrangement uses TRBV5-1 and TRBJ1-6; 9 bases fit TRBD1. J was trimmed by 8 bases and V by 4 bases; bases with no gene match: 10. CDR1 and CDR2 from the germline V gene are SGHRS and YFSETQ. The CDR3 is made up of 16 amino acids. The CDR3 DNA reads as TGCGCCAGCAGCGTGGGGACAGGGTCCCCTCATTCACCCCTCCACTTT. Protein sequence: CASSVGTGSPHSPLHF.

This clonotype has a count of ten or more. This chain joins TRBV7-2 and TRBJ1-1; D is uncertain. Germline-derived CDR1 and CDR2 are SGHTA and FQGNSA. The CDR3 runs to 14 residues. V was trimmed by 4 bases and J by 9 bases, leaving 18 bases between them. CDR3 loop: CASSSVVQTLKAFF. CDR3 bases: TGTGCCAGCAGCTCGGTGGTCCAGACCCTCAAAGCTTTCTTT.

There are many counts of this clonotype. The CDR3 sequence: CAWSGDRENYGYTF. CDR3 sequence (DNA): TGTGCCTGGAGTGGAGACAGGGAAAACTATGGCTACACCTTC. V usage is TRBV30 and J usage is TRBJ1-2; 7 nucleotides agree with TRBD1. J gave up 2 bases and V 1 base, and 4 bases lay outside the gene matches. CDR3 length: 14 amino acids. Germline-derived CDR1 and CDR2 are GTSNPN and SVGIG (reference sequence).